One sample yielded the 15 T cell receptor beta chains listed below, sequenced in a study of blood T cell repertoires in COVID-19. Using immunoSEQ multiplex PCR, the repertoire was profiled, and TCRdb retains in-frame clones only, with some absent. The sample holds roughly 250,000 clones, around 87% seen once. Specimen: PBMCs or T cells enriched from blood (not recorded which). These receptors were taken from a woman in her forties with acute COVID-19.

The CDR3 here is CASKRTGYTEAFF. The CDR3 DNA sequence: TGTGCCAGCAAGAGAACAGGGTACACTGAAGCTTTCTTT. The chain has TRBV6-5 and TRBJ1-1, with D maybe TRBD1 (6 bases). The germline V and J ends were trimmed by 7 bases and 3 bases, with 12 bases remaining between them. The CDR3 totals 13 residues. Per germline, CDR1 MNHEY and CDR2 SVGAGI.

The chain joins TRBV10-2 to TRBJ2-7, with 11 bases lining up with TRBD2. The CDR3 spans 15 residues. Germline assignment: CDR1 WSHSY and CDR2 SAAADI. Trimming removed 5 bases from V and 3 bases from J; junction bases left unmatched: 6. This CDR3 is CASSKLAGVGYEQYF. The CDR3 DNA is TGCGCCAGCAGTAAACTAGCGGGAGTAGGCTACGAGCAGTACTTC.

The CDR3 bases are TGTGCCAGTAGTATCGGTAGAACCCCAAATGAGCAGTTCTTC. Its protein is CASSIGRTPNEQFF. The rearrangement uses TRBV19 and TRBJ2-1; D remains ambiguous. CDR1 and CDR2 (germline): LNHDA, SQIVND (reference sequence). This CDR3 is built from 14 residues. V shed 3 bases and J shed 7 bases, with 13 bases lying between them. The whole variable domain, remainder taken from reference TRBV19 and TRBJ2-1, is DGGITQSPKYLFRKEGQNVTLSCEQNLNHDAMYWYRQDPGQGLRLIYYSQIVNDFQKGDIAEGYSVSREKKESFPLTVTSAQKNPTAFYLCASSIGRTPNEQFFGPGTRLTVL.

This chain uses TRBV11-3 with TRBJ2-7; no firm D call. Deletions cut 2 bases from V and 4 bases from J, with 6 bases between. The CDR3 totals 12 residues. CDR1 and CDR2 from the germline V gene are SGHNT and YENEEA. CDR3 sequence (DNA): TGTGCCAGCAGCTTAATGGAGTACGAGCAGTACTTC. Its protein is CASSLMEYEQYF.

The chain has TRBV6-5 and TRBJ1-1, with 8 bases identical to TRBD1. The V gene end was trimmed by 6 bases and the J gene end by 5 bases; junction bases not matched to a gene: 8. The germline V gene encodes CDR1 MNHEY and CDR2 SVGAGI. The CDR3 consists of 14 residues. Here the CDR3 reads CASRGQGRITEAFF. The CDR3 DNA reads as TGTGCCAGCAGAGGACAGGGTCGAATTACTGAAGCTTTCTTT.

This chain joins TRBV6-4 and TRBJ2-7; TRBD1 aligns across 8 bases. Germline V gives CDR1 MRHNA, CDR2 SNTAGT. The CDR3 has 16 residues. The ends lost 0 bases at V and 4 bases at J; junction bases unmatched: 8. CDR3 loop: CASSDSTWTGWYEQYF. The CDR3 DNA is TGTGCCAGCAGTGACTCAACTTGGACAGGGTGGTACGAGCAGTACTTC.

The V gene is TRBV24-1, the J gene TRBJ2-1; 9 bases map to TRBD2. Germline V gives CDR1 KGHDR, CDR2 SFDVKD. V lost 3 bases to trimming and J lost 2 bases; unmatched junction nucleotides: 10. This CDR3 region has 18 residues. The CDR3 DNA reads TGTGCCACCAGTGATAGTGTCCTCCGGACTAGCGCCTACAATGAGCAGTTCTTC. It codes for CATSDSVLRTSAYNEQFF.

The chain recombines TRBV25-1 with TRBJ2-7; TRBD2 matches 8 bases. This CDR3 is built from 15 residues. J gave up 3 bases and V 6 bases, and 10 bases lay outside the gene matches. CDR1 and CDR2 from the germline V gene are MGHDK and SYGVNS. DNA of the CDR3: TGTGCCAGCAGCGAGGAACTAGCGGAGATCTACGAGCAGTACTTC. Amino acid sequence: CASSEELAEIYEQYF.

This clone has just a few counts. CDR3 sequence: CASSEVGLLSVYEQYF. The DNA for the CDR3 is TGTGCCAGCAGTGAAGTGGGACTGCTCTCGGTCTACGAGCAGTACTTC. This chain connects TRBV6-1 to TRBJ2-7; D may be TRBD2 (6 bases). Trimming left V 1 base short and J 3 bases short, with 16 bases between. Germline assignment: CDR1 MNHNS and CDR2 SASEGT. This CDR3 has 16 amino acids.

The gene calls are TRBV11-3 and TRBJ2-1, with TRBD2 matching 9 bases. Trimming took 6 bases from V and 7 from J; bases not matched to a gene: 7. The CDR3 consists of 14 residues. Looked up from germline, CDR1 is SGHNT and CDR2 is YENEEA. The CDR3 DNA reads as TGTGCCAGCAGGCGGGAGGGCCTTTTGAATGAGCAGTTCTTC. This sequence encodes CASRREGLLNEQFF.

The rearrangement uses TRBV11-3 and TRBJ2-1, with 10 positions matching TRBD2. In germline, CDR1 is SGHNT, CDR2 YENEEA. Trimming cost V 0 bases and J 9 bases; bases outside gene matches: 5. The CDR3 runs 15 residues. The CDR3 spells CASSLDLAGDSEQFF. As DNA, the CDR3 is TGTGCCAGCAGCTTAGATCTAGCGGGGGACAGTGAGCAGTTCTTC.

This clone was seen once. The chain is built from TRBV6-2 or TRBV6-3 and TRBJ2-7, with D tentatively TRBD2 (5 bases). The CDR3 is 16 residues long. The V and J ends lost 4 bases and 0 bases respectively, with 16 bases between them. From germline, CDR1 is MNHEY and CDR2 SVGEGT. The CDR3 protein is CASSSPPGENSYEQYF. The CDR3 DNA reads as TGTGCCAGCAGTTCCCCTCCCGGGGAGAACTCCTACGAGCAGTACTTC.

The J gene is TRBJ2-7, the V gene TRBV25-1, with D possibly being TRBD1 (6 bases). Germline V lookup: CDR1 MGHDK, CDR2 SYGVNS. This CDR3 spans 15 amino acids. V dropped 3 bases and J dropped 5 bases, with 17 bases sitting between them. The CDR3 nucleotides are TGTGCCAGCAGTGATCTTAACAGGGCAGCGGACGAGCAGTACTTC. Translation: CASSDLNRAADEQYF.

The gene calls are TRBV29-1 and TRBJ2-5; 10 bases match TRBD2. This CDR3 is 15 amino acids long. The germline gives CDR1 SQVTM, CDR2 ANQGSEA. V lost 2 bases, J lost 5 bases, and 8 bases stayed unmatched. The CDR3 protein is CSVELAGVIGETQYF. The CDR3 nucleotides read TGCAGCGTTGAACTAGCGGGAGTGATTGGGGAGACCCAGTACTTC.

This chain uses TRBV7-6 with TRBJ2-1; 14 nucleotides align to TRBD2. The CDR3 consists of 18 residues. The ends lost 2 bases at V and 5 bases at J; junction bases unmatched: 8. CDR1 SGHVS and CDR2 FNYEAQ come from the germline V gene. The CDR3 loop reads CASSLFAQGLAGDNEQFF. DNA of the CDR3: TGTGCCAGCAGCTTATTTGCCCAGGGACTAGCGGGAGACAATGAGCAGTTCTTC.